A selection of T cell receptor beta chains follows, all from one sample in a study of T cells after yellow fever vaccination. In TCRdb, the 5' RACE reads were re-called with MiXCR into one record per CDR3 protein. The data contain 350,000 to 450,000 distinct CDR3 sequences, around 19% of them singletons. Specimen: PBMCs, collected before the yellow fever booster vaccination. The receptors here all came from a man between 18 and 29 years old who received the YFV17D yellow fever vaccine. The CDR3 runs from the conserved cysteine through the conserved F or W. The size entry is marked missing in some rows and otherwise reads once, few, many or a size class.

CDR3,size,V,J
CASSLRGAEETQYF,.,TRBV27,TRBJ2-5
CASSSGWTQETQYF,.,TRBV7-8,TRBJ2-5
CASSLSGQGASETEAFF,.,TRBV7-9,TRBJ1-1
CASSVPGLGIRFF,.,TRBV7-2,TRBJ2-1
CASSKVGDTEAFF,.,TRBV4-1,TRBJ1-1
CASSYSRELGGYTF,few,TRBV6-2/TRBV6-3,TRBJ1-2
CASSVGPGDTQYF,few,TRBV9,TRBJ2-3
CASTLKAGTEAFF,few,TRBV27,TRBJ1-1
CASSSGGGMNTEAFF,few,TRBV6-5,TRBJ1-1
CATSMGLGSWNEQFF,few,TRBV15,TRBJ2-1
CASTDLGTDLTYGYTF,few,TRBV7-9,TRBJ1-2
CASSFWVAGDYNEQFF,.,TRBV5-6,TRBJ2-1
CASSQVLAETQYF,.,TRBV4-1,TRBJ2-5
CASRPSAGKKNTEAFF,.,TRBV27,TRBJ1-1
CASSSLGVEQFF,many,TRBV7-6,TRBJ2-1
CSVPGHHIYEQYF,few,TRBV20-1,TRBJ2-7
CASSPDIYGYTF,.,TRBV7-9,TRBJ1-2
CAITGQPSSYEQYF,few,TRBV10-3,TRBJ2-7
CASSLTPPADEQFF,few,TRBV5-1,TRBJ2-1
CATSRDLGQGAEAFF,.,TRBV15,TRBJ1-1
CASSLSPQELNSPLHF,few,TRBV5-1,TRBJ1-6
CASSVSRDRANNEQFF,.,TRBV10-1,TRBJ2-1
CASSLVQRAGRKETQYF,.,TRBV7-2,TRBJ2-5
CASSLEAGGYTEAFF,once,TRBV7-9,TRBJ1-1
CASSFGTGGGYEQFF,.,TRBV4-1,TRBJ2-1
CAIRDSSEKLFF,.,TRBV10-3,TRBJ1-4
CASSFTSGDTDTQYF,few,TRBV7-9,TRBJ2-3
CASARRGGTDTQYF,few,TRBV18,TRBJ2-3
CASSQGQGVSNYGYTF,.,TRBV4-1,TRBJ1-2
CASSYAAGSPLHF,.,TRBV6-8,TRBJ1-6
CASSKRTSGDRTDTQYF,few,TRBV7-2,TRBJ2-3
CASSFFPGFLGVNSGNTIYF,.,TRBV12-3/TRBV12-4,TRBJ1-3
CASSQNRVLTDTQYF,.,TRBV27,TRBJ2-3
CASSFRQGLTFYGYTF,.,TRBV12-3/TRBV12-4,TRBJ1-2
CAIRRGQGGADTQYF,.,TRBV10-3,TRBJ2-3
CASSQDDRVQRKQYF,.,TRBV4-3,TRBJ2-7
CSATLAGGSYNEQFF,few,TRBV20-1,TRBJ2-1
CASSPRYGSGEQYF,.,TRBV7-2,TRBJ2-7
CASSPQGSYNEQFF,many,TRBV9,TRBJ2-1
CASSAKQGSLADTEAFF,.,TRBV11-2,TRBJ1-1
CASSGSGTPESYGYTF,.,TRBV5-5,TRBJ1-2
CASSFTGTSGSSYEQYF,.,TRBV7-2,TRBJ2-7
CASSLRTGSGNTIYF,.,TRBV28,TRBJ1-3
CASSGDRSNQPQHF,.,TRBV6-5,TRBJ1-5
CASSRGEDTGELFF,few,TRBV19,TRBJ2-2
CASSSDLQETQYF,.,TRBV11-1,TRBJ2-5
CATSRVAEPSGNEQFF,few,TRBV15,TRBJ2-1
CASSKRSQPGNIQYF,.,TRBV11-1,TRBJ2-4
CASTPVTSGWVRDTQYF,few,TRBV10-1,TRBJ2-3
CASRRGQGGYTEAFF,.,TRBV6-5,TRBJ1-1
CASSLETAWDTQYF,many,TRBV12-3/TRBV12-4,TRBJ2-3